This TCR beta chain was obtained from a study of T cells expressing NK-cell markers. Study-level background: Source material for TCR beta repertoires consisted of sorted CD3+CD56+NKG2C+, CD3+CD56+NKG2C- and CD3+CD56-NKG2C+ T cells.

TCRdb reanalyzed the 5' RACE reads and collapses them to one entry per CDR3 protein, without DNA. The sample totals about 440,000 distinct CDR3 sequences. The CDR3 length is 15 residues. CDR1 and CDR2 from the germline V gene are MGHDK and SYGVNS. V is TRBV25-1 and J is TRBJ2-2; TCRdb proposes TRBD1, but this gene call is untestable without DNA. Sequencing input: blood T cells: a sorted CD56 or NKG2C T cell subset, CD4+ or CD8+ T cells, or bulk PBMC T cells (not recorded which). This receptor was obtained from a woman between 18 and 70 years old in good health. CDR3 loop: CASSEHLSGVGELFF.